Below are 5 T cell receptor beta chains sequenced from a single sample in a study of blood T cell repertoires in COVID-19. Some clones are missing from TCRdb's copy, which holds only in-frame ones; the method was immunoSEQ multiplex PCR. The sample lists 300,000 to 450,000 clones, more than 75% occurring once. Specimen: PBMCs or T cells enriched from blood (not recorded which). Receptors originate from a man aged 40-49 years in a cohort exposed to, infected with or recovered from COVID-19 (not recorded which).

The V and J genes are TRBV3-1 (or the pseudogene TRBV3-2) and TRBJ2-3, with a weak D call TRBD2 (5 bases). Germline values: CDR1 LGHDT, CDR2 YNNKEL (reference sequence). CDR3 length: 12 amino acids. Trimming pared 4 bases from V and 10 bases from J, leaving 12 bases between. The CDR3 DNA reads as TGTGCCAGCAGCCCGTCCGGGGTCGCGCAGTATTTT. Its translation: CASSPSGVAQYF.

The chain recombines TRBV5-1 with TRBJ2-7; D unresolved. Germline values: CDR1 SGHRS, CDR2 YFSETQ. This CDR3 has 14 residues. Trimming removed 2 bases from V and 2 bases from J, with 11 bases in between. The CDR3 DNA is TGCGCCAGCAGCTTTGGAGAGAGAACCTACGAGCAGTACTTC. Translating it yields CASSFGERTYEQYF.

This chain joins TRBV11-2 and TRBJ2-5, with 9 bases aligning to TRBD2. There are 14 residues in the CDR3. The ends lost 4 bases at V and 5 bases at J; junction bases unmatched: 5. Germline CDR1 and CDR2: SGHAT and FQNNGV. The CDR3 sequence is CASSWREGSETQYF. CDR3 in DNA: TGTGCCAGCAGCTGGCGGGAGGGCTCGGAGACCCAGTACTTC.

This chain connects TRBV15 to TRBJ1-1, with 7 bases lining up with TRBD1. The ends lost 11 bases at V and 0 bases at J; junction bases unmatched: 6. This CDR3 is built from 13 residues. Looked up from germline, CDR1 is LNHNV and CDR2 is YYDKDF (reference sequence). The chain's CDR3 is CAVGQELNTEAFF. The CDR3 coding sequence is TGTGCCGTTGGACAGGAATTGAACACTGAAGCTTTCTTT.

The chain employs TRBV28 and TRBJ2-1, with 11 bases matching TRBD2. Germline CDR1 reads MDHEN; CDR2 reads SYDVKM. J gave up 1 base and V 6 bases, and 5 bases lay outside the gene matches. CDR3 length: 16 amino acids. In DNA, the CDR3 is TGTGCCAGCAGCGAAACTAGCGGGAGTTCCTACAATGAGCAGTTCTTC. Translating it yields CASSETSGSSYNEQFF.